Listed below are T cell receptor beta chains from one sample, sequenced in a study of blood T cell repertoires in COVID-19. Data came from immunoSEQ multiplex PCR; TCRdb stores just in-frame clones and leaves some out. The repertoire holds nearly 200,000 clones, with roughly 84% as singletons. The specimen was PBMCs or T cells enriched from blood (not recorded which). Receptors were obtained from a man aged 35 to 55 who had recovered from COVID-19. The conserved cysteine and the conserved F or W are not part of the CDR3 here.

TRBJ1-3,TRBV6-4,ASSDWAGGTVGNTIY
TRBJ1-1,TRBV3-1/TRBV3-2,ASSQSRDRPTEAF
TRBJ1-2,TRBV5-1,ASSLDWGRVNGYT
TRBJ1-6,TRBV5-4,ASSLEGSPLH
TRBJ2-3,TRBV7-6,ASSPLTGTGGTDTQY
TRBJ1-6,TRBV3-1/TRBV3-2,ASSQDAGGILDSPLH
TRBJ2-5,TRBV5-1,ASSLAPGAETQY
TRBJ2-7,TRBV2,AEDSSEQY
TRBJ2-7,TRBV5-1,ASSPTSAYEQY
TRBJ1-1,TRBV5-1,ASSLRVADTEAF
TRBJ2-1,TRBV30,AWRGHAGASGGYKF
TRBJ1-5,TRBV20-1,SASAGNQPQH
TRBJ1-6,TRBV6-5,ASRETGGISPLH
TRBJ2-2,TRBV18,ASSPPGVQNTGELF
TRBJ1-5,TRBV7-9,ASSLGREQPQH
TRBJ2-2,TRBV15,ATSEGQGDTGELF
TRBJ1-1,TRBV18,ASSPDRGSTEAF
TRBJ2-6,TRBV6-1,ASSERGQGAPGANVLT
TRBJ1-6,TRBV5-1,ASSLDGEDYSPLH
TRBJ2-2,TRBV18,ASSPRTSGGNTGELF
TRBJ2-2,TRBV6-5,ASSYLTGTGELF
TRBJ1-2,TRBV28,ASSLRGYGYT
TRBJ1-2,TRBV4-2,ASTPGQLNYGYT
TRBJ1-6,TRBV5-1,ASSLEGVHNSPLH
TRBJ1-1,TRBV15,ATSRAGDSTEAF
TRBJ1-4,TRBV9,ASSRQGANEKLF
TRBJ1-5,TRBV28,ASSLGGTIYGAQH
TRBJ2-5,TRBV30,AWSYRVRETQY
TRBJ2-1,TRBV28,ASSPLRAGGTYNEQF
TRBJ1-1,TRBV2,ASNGQGSNTEAF
TRBJ1-4,TRBV28,ASSFSRTARGVLF
TRBJ1-6,TRBV4-1,ASSLRWGEGRNNSPLH
TRBJ2-7,TRBV4-2,ASSPTAQGAAYEQY
TRBJ1-3,TRBV18,ASSPVVNTIY
TRBJ2-5,TRBV24-1,ATSGSGQGQETQY
TRBJ1-2,TRBV2,ASSESAQGDYGYT
TRBJ1-2,TRBV15,ATSRPPSGTGNGYT
TRBJ2-1,TRBV5-1,ASSSRGQGGKASYNEQF
TRBJ2-2,TRBV7-9,ASRGSGGLTGELF
TRBJ2-2,TRBV5-1,ASSPMGQGPTGELF
TRBJ1-1,TRBV5-1,ASSTGAGEAF
TRBJ2-1,TRBV7-3,ASSLNSGSGRNEQF
TRBJ1-5,TRBV10-1,ASSELMRQGNQPQH
TRBJ1-1,TRBV19,ASSIGGLMRTEAF
TRBJ2-7,TRBV29-1,SVEMGDRAYEQY
TRBJ1-2,TRBV2,ASNEEVNYGYT
TRBJ1-2,TRBV28,ATGGEWISGYT
TRBJ2-7,TRBV18,ASSPGTGGQQY
TRBJ2-3,TRBV5-1,ASSLWATGTDTQY
TRBJ1-1,TRBV19,ASNDRANTEAF
TRBJ1-1,TRBV18,ASSPQGQGAPGSAF
TRBJ1-1,TRBV29-1,SVEGDRGAEAF
TRBJ1-2,TRBV7-8,ASSLDRGFKNYGYT
TRBJ1-5,TRBV4-1,ASSQDPGGTNTNQPQH